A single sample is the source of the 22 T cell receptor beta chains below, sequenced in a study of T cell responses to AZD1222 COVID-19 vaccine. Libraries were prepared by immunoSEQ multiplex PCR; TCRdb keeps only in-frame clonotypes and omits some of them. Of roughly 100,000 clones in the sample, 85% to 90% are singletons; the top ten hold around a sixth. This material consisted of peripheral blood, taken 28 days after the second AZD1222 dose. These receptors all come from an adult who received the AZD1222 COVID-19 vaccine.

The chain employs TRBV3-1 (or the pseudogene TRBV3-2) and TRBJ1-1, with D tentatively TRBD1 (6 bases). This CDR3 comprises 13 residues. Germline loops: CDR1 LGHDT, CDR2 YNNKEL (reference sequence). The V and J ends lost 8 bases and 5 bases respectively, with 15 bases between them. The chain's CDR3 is CASRAQGITEAFF. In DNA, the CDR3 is TGTGCCAGCCGAGCCCAGGGGATTACTGAAGCTTTCTTT.

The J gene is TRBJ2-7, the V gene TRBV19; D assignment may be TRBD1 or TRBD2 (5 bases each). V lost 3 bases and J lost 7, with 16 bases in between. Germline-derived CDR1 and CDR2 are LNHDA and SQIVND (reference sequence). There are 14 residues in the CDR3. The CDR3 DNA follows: TGTGCCAGTAGTATTGGGGACCCCAGTGGAGAGCAGTACTTC. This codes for CASSIGDPSGEQYF.

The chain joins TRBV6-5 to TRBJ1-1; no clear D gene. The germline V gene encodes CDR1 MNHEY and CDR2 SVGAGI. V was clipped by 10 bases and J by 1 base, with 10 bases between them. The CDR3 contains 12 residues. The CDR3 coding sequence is TGTGCCACTAGACTGGAGAACACTGAAGCTTTCTTT. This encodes CATRLENTEAFF.

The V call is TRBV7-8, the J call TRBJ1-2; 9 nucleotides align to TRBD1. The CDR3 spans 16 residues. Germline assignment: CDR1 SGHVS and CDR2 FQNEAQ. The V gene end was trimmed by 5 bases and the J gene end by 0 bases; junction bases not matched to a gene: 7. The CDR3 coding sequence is TGTGCCAGCAGCCCGACAGGGGGATTAGCTAACTATGGCTACACCTTC. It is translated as CASSPTGGLANYGYTF. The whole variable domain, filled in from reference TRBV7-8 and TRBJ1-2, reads GAGVSQSPRYKVAKRGQDVALRCDPISGHVSLFWYQQALGQGPEFLTYFQNEAQLDKSGLPSDRFFAERPEGSVSTLKIQRTQQEDSAVYLCASSPTGGLANYGYTFGSGTRLTVV.

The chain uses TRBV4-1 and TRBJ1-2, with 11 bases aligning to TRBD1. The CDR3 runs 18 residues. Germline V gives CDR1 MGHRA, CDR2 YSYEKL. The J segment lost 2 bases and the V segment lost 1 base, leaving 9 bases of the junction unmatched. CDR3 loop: CASSQAYRDRGLNYGYTF. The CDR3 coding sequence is TGCGCCAGCAGCCAAGCCTACCGGGACAGGGGGTTAAACTATGGCTACACCTTC.

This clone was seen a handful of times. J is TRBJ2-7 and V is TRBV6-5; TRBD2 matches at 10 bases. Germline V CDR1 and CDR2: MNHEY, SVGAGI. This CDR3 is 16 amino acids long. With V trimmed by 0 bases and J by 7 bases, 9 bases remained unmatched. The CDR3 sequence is CASSYSKLAGPGEQYF. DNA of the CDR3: TGTGCCAGCAGTTACTCAAAACTAGCGGGACCGGGGGAGCAGTACTTC.

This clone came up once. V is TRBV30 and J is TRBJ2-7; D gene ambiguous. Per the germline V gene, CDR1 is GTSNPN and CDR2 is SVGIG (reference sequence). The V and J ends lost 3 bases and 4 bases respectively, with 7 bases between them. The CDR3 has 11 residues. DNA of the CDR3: TGTGCCTGGAGGGACGCGTACGAGCAGTACTTC. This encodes CAWRDAYEQYF.

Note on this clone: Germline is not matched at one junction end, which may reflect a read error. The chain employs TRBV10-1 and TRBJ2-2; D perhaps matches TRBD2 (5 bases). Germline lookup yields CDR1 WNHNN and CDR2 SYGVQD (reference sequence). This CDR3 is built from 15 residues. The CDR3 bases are TGCGCCCGCAGCCGGACGGGTTCGGGGACCGGGGAGCTGTTTTTT. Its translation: CARSRTGSGTGELFF.

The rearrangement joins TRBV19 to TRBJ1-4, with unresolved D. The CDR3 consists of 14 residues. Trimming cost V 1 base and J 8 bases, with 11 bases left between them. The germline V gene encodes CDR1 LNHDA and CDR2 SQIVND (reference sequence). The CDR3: CASSIGRSDEKLFF. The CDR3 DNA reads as TGTGCCAGTAGTATAGGCAGGAGCGACGAAAAACTGTTTTTT.

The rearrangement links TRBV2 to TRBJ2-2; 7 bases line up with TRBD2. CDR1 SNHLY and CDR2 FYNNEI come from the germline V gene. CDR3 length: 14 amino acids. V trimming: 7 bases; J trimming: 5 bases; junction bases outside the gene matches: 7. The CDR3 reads CASKGGSLTGELFF. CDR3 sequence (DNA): TGTGCCAGCAAGGGCGGGAGTCTTACCGGGGAGCTGTTTTTT.

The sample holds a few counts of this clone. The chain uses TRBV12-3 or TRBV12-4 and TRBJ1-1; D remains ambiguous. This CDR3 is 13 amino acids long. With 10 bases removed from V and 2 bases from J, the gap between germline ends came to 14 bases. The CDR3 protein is CAIKNRLNTEAFF. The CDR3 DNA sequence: TGTGCCATAAAAAACAGACTAAACACTGAAGCTTTCTTT.

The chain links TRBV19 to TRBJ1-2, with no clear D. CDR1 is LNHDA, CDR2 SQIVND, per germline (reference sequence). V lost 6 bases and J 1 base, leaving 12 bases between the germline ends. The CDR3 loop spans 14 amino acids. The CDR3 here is CASSRTAVNYGYTF. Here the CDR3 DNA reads TGTGCCAGTAGCCGGACTGCAGTTAACTATGGCTACACCTTC.

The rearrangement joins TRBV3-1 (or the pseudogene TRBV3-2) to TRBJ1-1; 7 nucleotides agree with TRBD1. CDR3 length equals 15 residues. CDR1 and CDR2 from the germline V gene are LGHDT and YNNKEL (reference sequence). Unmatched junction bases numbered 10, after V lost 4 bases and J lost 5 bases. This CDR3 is CASSPQGGRGTEAFF. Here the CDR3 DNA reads TGTGCCAGCAGCCCCCAGGGGGGGAGGGGGACTGAAGCTTTCTTT.

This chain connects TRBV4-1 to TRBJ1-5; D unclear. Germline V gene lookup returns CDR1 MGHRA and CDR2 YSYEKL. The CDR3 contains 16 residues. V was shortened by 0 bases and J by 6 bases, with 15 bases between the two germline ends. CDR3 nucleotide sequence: TGCGCCAGCAGCCAAGATATATGGATGAGGAGTCAGCCCCAGCATTTT. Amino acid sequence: CASSQDIWMRSQPQHF.

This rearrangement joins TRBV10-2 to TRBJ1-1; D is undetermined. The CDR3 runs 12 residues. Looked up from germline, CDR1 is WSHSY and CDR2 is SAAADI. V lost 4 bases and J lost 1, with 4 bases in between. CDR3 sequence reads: CASSVGNTEAFF. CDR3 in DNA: TGCGCCAGCAGTGTTGGGAACACTGAAGCTTTCTTT.

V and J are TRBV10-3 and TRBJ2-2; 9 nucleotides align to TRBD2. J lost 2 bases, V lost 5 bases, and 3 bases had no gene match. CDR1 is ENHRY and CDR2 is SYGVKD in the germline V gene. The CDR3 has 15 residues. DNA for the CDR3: TGTGCCATCAGTTGGACTAGCGCTAACACCGGGGAGCTGTTTTTT. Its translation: CAISWTSANTGELFF.

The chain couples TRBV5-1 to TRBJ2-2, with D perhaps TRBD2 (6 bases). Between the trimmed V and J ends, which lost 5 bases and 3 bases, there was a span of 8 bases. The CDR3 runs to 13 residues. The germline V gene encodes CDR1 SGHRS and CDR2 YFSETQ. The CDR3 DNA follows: TGCGCCAGCAGGGGACTGGACACCGGGGAGCTGTTTTTT. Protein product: CASRGLDTGELFF.

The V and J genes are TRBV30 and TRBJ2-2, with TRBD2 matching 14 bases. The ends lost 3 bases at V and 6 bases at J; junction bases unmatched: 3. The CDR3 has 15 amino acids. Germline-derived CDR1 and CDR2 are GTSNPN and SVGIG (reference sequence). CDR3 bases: TGTGCCTGGAGGGGACTAGCGGGAGACGCCGGGGAGCTGTTTTTT. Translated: CAWRGLAGDAGELFF.

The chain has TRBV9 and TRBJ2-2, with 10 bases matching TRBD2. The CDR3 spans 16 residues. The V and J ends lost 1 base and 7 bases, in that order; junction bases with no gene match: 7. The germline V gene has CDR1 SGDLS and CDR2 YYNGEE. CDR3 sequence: CASSVSSGSINGELFF. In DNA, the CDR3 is TGTGCCAGCAGCGTATCTAGCGGGAGTATTAACGGGGAGCTGTTTTTT.

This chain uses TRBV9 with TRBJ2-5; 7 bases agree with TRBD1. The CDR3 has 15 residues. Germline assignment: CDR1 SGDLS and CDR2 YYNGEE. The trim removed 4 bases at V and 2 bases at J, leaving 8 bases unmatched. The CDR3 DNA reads TGTGCCAGCAGCACCAGGGACAGAGAGCAAGAGACCCAGTACTTC. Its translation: CASSTRDREQETQYF.

The CDR3 coding sequence is TGTGCCAGCAGCCGGGGTGTAGGGGACGCTTTCTTT. Protein: CASSRGVGDAFF. The chain is built from TRBV3-1 (or the pseudogene TRBV3-2) and TRBJ1-1; D may be TRBD1 (5 bases). This CDR3 spans 12 amino acids. In germline, CDR1 is LGHDT, CDR2 YNNKEL (reference sequence). V was shortened by 4 bases and J by 11 bases, with 14 bases between the two germline ends.

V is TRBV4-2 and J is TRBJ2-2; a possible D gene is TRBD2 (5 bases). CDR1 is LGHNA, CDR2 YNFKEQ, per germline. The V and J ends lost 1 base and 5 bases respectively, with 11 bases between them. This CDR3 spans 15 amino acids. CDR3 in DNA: TGTGCCAGCAGCCAAGGGAGGACGCAAACCGGGGAGCTGTTTTTT. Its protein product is CASSQGRTQTGELFF.